Reported below is one T cell receptor (beta chain). In its sample, this clonotype was seen a few times. Its antigen is currently not known. It has no much larger one-base neighbor in the sample; base qualities were not kept. This record belongs to a study of blood T cells in healthy people across ages (dated by TCRdb to 2013 to 2016). As for the study more broadly: In model experiments, roughly one uniquely barcoded TCR beta cDNA molecule per two T cells was captured by template switching. Two additional independent replicas of 1 million unique cDNA reads from the same blood draw were analyzed for two donors (one aged 18 to 29 and one aged 80 or older). To avoid experimental bias, donors of different ages were randomly spread across the sequencing lanes. To track age-related changes in TCR beta repertoire diversity, the study relied on deep sequencing normalized with unique cDNA molecular identifiers. Donors were grouped into four age groups: young (average roughly 17 years), middle-aged (around 39), aged (about 60) and long-lived (approximately 82).

Findings and caveats that apply to the study as a whole: Estimates of total diversity based on one million sequenced T cells were regarded as lower bounds and as underestimates. Compared with the aged group, more naive CD4+ T cells, fewer expanded clones and increased TCR diversity were shown by the long-lived group, suggesting age selection. As age increased, observed TCR beta diversity per million T cells dropped in a roughly linear way, and a significant reduction was already evident by age 40. Conclusive comparison of naive and antigen-experienced compartments was prevented by the profiling of bulk unsorted PBMCs. Because donor CMV infection status was unknown, age-related changes in expanded clonotypes were potentially confounded. Observed TCR beta diversity correlated strongly with the percentage of naive T cells measured by flow cytometry.

The method was 5' RACE. The run used an Illumina HiSeq 2500. A second PCR of about 6 to 12 cycles was run with a J-beta primer mix and a sample-barcoded 5' primer. Each TCR beta cDNA molecule received a unique molecular identifier from a template-switch 5' adaptor carrying 12 random nucleotides. Each sample yielded at least 3 million CDR3-containing paired-end reads. First-strand cDNA synthesis was performed from all RNA using the Mint cDNA synthesis kit, with priming by a TRBC-specific oligonucleotide. Following uracil-DNA glycosylase treatment, a first 18-cycle PCR with universal primers M1SS and BC2_uni_R was performed on all cDNA. The original pipeline was this. For normalization, 1 million high-quality reads, each with a distinct molecular identifier, were randomly selected from each sample. Reads with shared molecular identifiers were discarded instead of being binned into consensus sequences. MiTCR, set to a Q25 quality threshold and the strictest error-elimination algorithm, was used for CDR3 identification, clonotype clustering and error correction. Lower-bound total TCR beta diversity was estimated with a nonparametric unseen species model using Euler transformation. TCRdb reran the public reads through fastp at Q25 and MiXCR, keeping productive beta chains. Entries are consolidated by CDR3 protein sequence, retaining the most common genes and DNA. These V and J calls derive from TCRdb rather than the authors' analysis. The sample profile shows roughly 1.7 million distinct CDR3 sequences; about 31% of them were found once. The top ten clones comprise roughly 12% of the sample.

The donors were roughly 39 Caucasian individuals from Russia, aged roughly 6 to 90 years, who were systemically healthy. Around 10 milliliters of peripheral blood were collected from each donor into EDTA-treated Vacutainer tubes. PBMCs were isolated by Ficoll-Paque density-gradient centrifugation, with at least 6 million obtained per sample. Trizol reagent was used to extract total RNA from PBMCs, with at least 5 micrograms per sample. The percentages of naive CD45RAhigh/CD27high T cells were determined by flow cytometry on a PBMC aliquot from every donor. The receptor's source is a woman in her 30s in good health. The sample consisted of blood.

The CDR3 amino acid sequence is: CASSLGHPGYNEQFF. The nucleotide sequence is TGTGCCAGCAGCTTAGGACATCCGGGCTACAATGAGCAGTTCTTC. This receptor chain uses TRBV7-3 and TRBJ2-1; TRBD1 is a possible D gene, resting on 5 matching bases. V was cut back by 2 bases and J by 3 bases, leaving a gap of 11 bases between them. There are 15 amino acids in the CDR3, from cysteine to phenylalanine inclusive. Of all the DNA, just the CDR3 is kept, 45 bases in frame from base 1. CDR1 and CDR2 are drawn from the germline V gene: SGHTA, FQGTGA.